Following are 10 T cell receptor beta chains from one sample sequenced in a study of blood T cells in healthy people across ages. Next came a second PCR, run for about 7 to 11 cycles, which used a sample-barcoded 5' primer along with a J-beta primer mix. TCRdb fed the 5' RACE reads into MiXCR, producing one record per CDR3 protein. The sample lists around 1.5 million distinct CDR3 sequences, roughly 30% seen once, with around 11% in the top ten. Sequenced: blood. The receptors originated from a young woman in good health.

The V and J genes are TRBV2 and TRBJ2-7, with 11 bases that match TRBD1. V dropped 11 bases and J dropped 5; count of bases not matched to a gene: 5. Germline V gives CDR1 SNHLY, CDR2 FYNNEI. The CDR3 is made up of 12 amino acids. CDR3 nucleotide sequence: TGTGCCGCGGGACAGGGGGGACACGAGCAGTACTTC. Translation gives CAAGQGGHEQYF.

This clonotype occurred many times. This chain joins TRBV20-1 and TRBJ2-3; D could derive from TRBD1 or TRBD2 (6 bases each). The ends were cut back, 5 bases at V and 3 bases at J, with 18 bases in the middle. From germline, CDR1 is DFQATT and CDR2 SNEGSKA (reference sequence). This CDR3 is 15 amino acids long. The CDR3 bases are TGCAGTGCTCCCCGGCGAACGGGGGCAACAGATACGCAGTATTTT. Translating gives CSAPRRTGATDTQYF.

This sequence joins TRBV27 and TRBJ1-2; D perhaps matches TRBD1 (5 bases). The CDR3 is 14 residues long. Germline loops: CDR1 MNHEY, CDR2 SMNVEV (reference sequence). Trimming pared 5 bases from V and 7 bases from J, leaving 17 bases between. DNA of the CDR3: TGTGCCAGCAGTCCGCTCCCCGGGGCCGGTGGCTACACCTTC. As protein: CASSPLPGAGGYTF.

This clonotype was recorded at least ten times. The chain recombines TRBV4-1 with TRBJ2-7, with 7 bases matching TRBD1. The CDR3 is 14 residues long. The ends lost 1 base at V and 4 bases at J; junction bases unmatched: 4. In germline, CDR1 is MGHRA, CDR2 YSYEKL. Here the CDR3 reads CASSQGTGEYEQYF. The DNA of the CDR3 is TGCGCCAGCAGCCAAGGGACAGGAGAGTACGAGCAGTACTTC.

The V and J genes are TRBV7-2 and TRBJ2-7; the D gene is possibly TRBD2 (7 bases). The CDR3 loop spans 16 amino acids. Trimming took off 5 bases at V and 4 bases at J, with 21 bases between the two ends. The V gene's germline CDR1 is SGHTA and CDR2 FQGNSA. CDR3 in amino acids: CASSRGGAIRSYEQYF. The CDR3 DNA reads as TGTGCCAGCAGCAGAGGGGGGGCAATCCGCTCATACGAGCAGTACTTC. Based on the CDR3 plus reference TRBV7-2 and TRBJ2-7, the full variable domain is GAGVSQSPSNKVTEKGKDVELRCDPISGHTALYWYRQSLGQGLEFLIYFQGNSAPDKSGLPSDRFSAERTGGSVSTLTIQRTQQEDSAVYLCASSRGGAIRSYEQYFGPGTRLTVT.

V and J are TRBV3-1 and TRBJ2-5, with TRBD2 identical over 13 bases. TRBJ2-7 matches the DNA end more closely, so the J call is doubtful. This CDR3 spans 16 amino acids. Germline values: CDR1 LGHDT, CDR2 YNNKEL (reference sequence). This CDR3 reads CASSPPTSGGNREQYF. The CDR3 nucleotides read TGTGCCAGCAGCCCACCGACTAGCGGGGGGAATCGCGAGCAGTACTTC.

In the case of this clonotype: A much bigger clone sits one base away, suggesting this may be a read error. The chain carries TRBV10-3 and TRBJ2-5; D possibly uses TRBD1 or TRBD2 (5 bases each). Near its end, the DNA agrees better with TRBJ2-7, so the J call may be wrong. The CDR3 extends over 15 amino acids. CDR1 is ENHRY, CDR2 SYGVKD, per germline. This CDR3 reads CAISESRTGANEQYF. The CDR3 region has the DNA TGTGCCATCAGTGAGTCGAGGACTGGGGCGAACGAGCAGTACTTC.

This clonotype was observed a handful of times. The chain carries TRBV20-1 and TRBJ1-2; D not certain. With 1 base removed from V and 8 bases from J, the gap between germline ends came to 11 bases. Per the germline V gene, CDR1 is DFQATT and CDR2 is SNEGSKA (reference sequence). The CDR3 spans 12 residues. CDR3 sequence (DNA): TGCAGTGCTAGAGTCTCGGTCGGGGGCTACACCTTC. Its translation: CSARVSVGGYTF.

There are a few counts of this clonotype. This chain uses TRBV20-1 with TRBJ1-5; D gene ambiguous. The CDR3 loop spans 13 amino acids. Deletions cut 6 bases from V and 0 bases from J, with 9 bases between. The V gene's germline CDR1 is DFQATT and CDR2 SNEGSKA (reference sequence). The CDR3 is CSAAGFSNQPQHF. Here the CDR3 DNA reads TGCAGTGCGGCCGGATTTAGCAATCAGCCCCAGCATTTT.

The chain carries TRBV11-2 and TRBJ2-1; maybe TRBD2 (5 bases). Trimming removed 5 bases at V and 6 bases at J, with 20 bases between. This CDR3 region has 16 residues. Germline assignment: CDR1 SGHAT and CDR2 FQNNGV. CDR3 nucleotide sequence: TGTGCCAGCAGCCCCAGGCTAACTTCACGGGGCAATGAGCAGTTCTTC. It translates to CASSPRLTSRGNEQFF.